The 5 T cell receptor beta chains given below trace back to one sample, sequenced in a study of cytomegalovirus exposure and HLA in healthy donors. The study ran its PCR with 60 Vbeta and 13 Jbeta primers. Profiling relied on immunoSEQ multiplex PCR, and the TCRdb table lists in-frame clones only, not all of them. Of around 150,000 clones in the sample, 80% to 90% were seen once. Sequenced material: PBMCs. These receptors were obtained from a man between 18 and 29 years old in good health and CMV-seropositive.

This chain joins TRBV2 and TRBJ1-1; D gene uncertain. V lost 2 bases to trimming and J lost 4 bases, with 14 bases between them. CDR3 length: 15 amino acids. Germline assignment: CDR1 SNHLY and CDR2 FYNNEI. The CDR3 loop is CASSENRARGTEAFF. In DNA, the CDR3 is TGTGCCAGCAGTGAAAACCGGGCCCGGGGCACTGAAGCTTTCTTT.

The genes are TRBV9 and TRBJ1-2, with D unclear. This CDR3 region has 14 residues. The V gene's germline CDR1 is SGDLS and CDR2 YYNGEE. Trimming pared 3 bases from V and 6 bases from J, leaving 15 bases between. CDR3 residues: CASSGSGGYHGYTF. CDR3 DNA sequence: TGTGCCAGCAGCGGATCTGGAGGGTATCATGGCTACACCTTC.

The rearrangement links TRBV2 to TRBJ1-2; the match to TRBD1 covers 9 bases. V was pared by 7 bases and J by 4 bases, with 4 bases of the junction left unmatched. CDR3 length: 13 residues. Per germline, CDR1 SNHLY and CDR2 FYNNEI. The CDR3 DNA reads TGTGCCAGCAAGGGGACAGGGTCCTATGGCTACACCTTC. Translation: CASKGTGSYGYTF.

In DNA form, the CDR3 reads TGTGCCAGCAGCTCCTCAGGGGGCGAGACCCAGTACTTC. Translation gives CASSSSGGETQYF. V gene TRBV7-7 combines with J gene TRBJ2-5; 8 bases match TRBD1. Trimming took 4 bases from V and 5 from J; bases not matched to a gene: 3. This CDR3 region has 13 residues. Germline lookup yields CDR1 SSHAT and CDR2 FNYEAQ (reference sequence).

This chain uses TRBV9 with TRBJ1-1; a weak D match, TRBD1 (5 bases). V gave up 0 bases and J gave up 4 bases, with 16 bases separating them. CDR1 is SGDLS and CDR2 is YYNGEE in the germline V gene. The CDR3 contains 16 residues. In DNA, the CDR3 is TGTGCCAGCAGCGTAGGGGGGGTGGAGGGGATCACTGAAGCTTTCTTT. Translation: CASSVGGVEGITEAFF.